This TCR beta chain was sequenced during a study of T cells in Graves' hyperthyroidism and ophthalmopathy. For the study at large: Before treatment of any kind, peripheral blood was taken at initial diagnosis.

Study-wide findings and caveats: The model made its ophthalmopathy prediction, and onset followed a median roughly six months later. Also found in blood were most expanded thyroid clonotypes above 0.001.

RNA transcripts provided the source from which TCR beta CDR3 regions were amplified. Primed by the HTBI set, a first-round RT-PCR was run on the TCR CDR3. TCRdb redid the calling of the multiplex PCR reads with MiXCR, one entry per CDR3 protein. The data hold a few hundred thousand distinct CDR3 sequences, with about a sixth observed a single time. Newly diagnosed patients aged 18 to 65 had hyperthyroidism of under 2 months' duration. CDR3 length equals 16 residues. Germline V gene data show CDR1 as DFQATT and CDR2 as SNEGSKA (reference sequence). Trimming cost V 1 base and J 3 bases, with 15 bases left between them. This clonotype was recorded many times. Its target is unknown.

This chain connects TRBV20-1 to TRBJ1-4, with D hard to call. This sequence was found in a woman aged 25 to 39 with Graves' hyperthyroidism. Sequencing input: blood. The CDR3 reads CSARAGQYWSNEKLFF. The CDR3 nucleotides are TGCAGTGCTAGAGCCGGCCAGTATTGGTCTAATGAAAAACTGTTTTTT.